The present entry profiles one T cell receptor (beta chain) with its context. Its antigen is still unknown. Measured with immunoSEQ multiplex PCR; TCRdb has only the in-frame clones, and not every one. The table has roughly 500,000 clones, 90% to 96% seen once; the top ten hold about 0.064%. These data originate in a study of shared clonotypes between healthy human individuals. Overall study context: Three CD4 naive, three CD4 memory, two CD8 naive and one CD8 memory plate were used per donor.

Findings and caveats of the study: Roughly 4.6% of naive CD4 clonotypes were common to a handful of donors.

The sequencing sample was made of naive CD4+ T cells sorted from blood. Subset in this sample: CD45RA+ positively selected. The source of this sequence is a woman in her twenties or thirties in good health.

As DNA, the CDR3 is TGTGCCAGCAGTTTGGACAGGGGTCCCACTGAAGCTTTCTTT. It translates to CASSLDRGPTEAFF. This chain uses TRBV2 with TRBJ1-1; 9 bases are a match to TRBD1. Germline V gene sequence: CDR1 SNHLY, CDR2 FYNNEI. The ends lost 5 bases at V and 4 bases at J; junction bases unmatched: 5. This CDR3 region has 14 residues.